The following is a T cell receptor beta chain sequence with its context. What it recognizes is unknown. The data originate from a study of cytomegalovirus exposure and HLA in healthy donors. Germline V lookup: CDR1 SGHVS, CDR2 FQNEAQ. Between the trimmed V and J ends, which lost 3 bases and 4 bases, there was a span of 9 bases. This CDR3 region has 13 residues. Primers included in the PCR were 60 Vbeta and 13 Jbeta primers. This table comes from immunoSEQ multiplex PCR, and its TCRdb copy is limited to in-frame clones, with some not included. The sample carries over 150,000 clones, under 85% recorded once. Broader study findings: Reports showed the classifier diagnosing cytomegalovirus status with high specificity and sensitivity. While the bulk of TCR sequences proved rare, some public TCRs turned up in many donors. In a later analysis, TCR beta V- and J-gene trimming showed a link to a missense DCLRE1C variant.

The V gene is TRBV7-8, the J gene TRBJ1-2, with D possibly TRBD1 on 5 matching bases. The clonotype originates from a man younger than 35 in good health and CMV-seronegative. Sequenced input: PBMCs. CDR3 DNA: TGTGCCAGCAGCTTTAGGGGTACCTATGGCTACACCTTC. Translating gives CASSFRGTYGYTF. The whole variable domain, remainder taken from reference TRBV7-8 and TRBJ1-2, is GAGVSQSPRYKVAKRGQDVALRCDPISGHVSLFWYQQALGQGPEFLTYFQNEAQLDKSGLPSDRFFAERPEGSVSTLKIQRTQQEDSAVYLCASSFRGTYGYTFGSGTRLTVV.